One and the same sample provided the 25 T cell receptor beta chains below, sequenced in a study of T cell changes during pregnancy in multiple sclerosis. The repertoire was sequenced with immunoSEQ multiplex PCR; TCRdb's copy has only in-frame clones and lacks some. This sample yields some 37,000 clones, of which 75% to 90% are seen a single time; over 9% belongs to the top ten. The sequences come from CD8+ T cells from peripheral blood mononuclear cells, collected in the third trimester of pregnancy. These receptors were taken from a female donor with multiple sclerosis, enrolled in a pregnancy study.

The rearrangement links TRBV30 to TRBJ1-2; D remains ambiguous. This CDR3 has 13 amino acids. Trimming shortened V by 0 bases and J by 0 bases, and 5 bases separated the two germline ends. Per the germline V gene, CDR1 is GTSNPN and CDR2 is SVGIG (reference sequence). Here the CDR3 reads CAWSVQANYGYTF. In nucleotides, the CDR3 is TGTGCCTGGAGTGTACAAGCTAACTATGGCTACACCTTC.

The rearrangement joins TRBV7-6 to TRBJ2-7; the match to TRBD1 covers 9 bases. The CDR3 is made up of 14 amino acids. Germline V gene data show CDR1 as SGHVS and CDR2 as FNYEAQ. Unmatched junction bases numbered 3, after V lost 3 bases and J lost 3 bases. CDR3: CASSFGTGNYEQYF. CDR3 nucleotide sequence: TGTGCCAGCAGCTTCGGGACAGGGAACTACGAGCAGTACTTC.

This chain joins TRBV7-6 and TRBJ2-3; TRBD2 is a possible D gene (6 bases). CDR1 is SGHVS and CDR2 is FNYEAQ in the germline V gene. This CDR3 region has 16 residues. V was clipped by 0 bases and J by 2 bases, with 12 bases between them. In DNA, the CDR3 is TGTGCCAGCAGCTTAGCAGCGGGCCACCTCACAGATACGCAGTATTTT. Translated: CASSLAAGHLTDTQYF. The full variable domain, rest sourced from reference TRBV7-6 and TRBJ2-3, is GAGVSQSPRYKVTKRGQDVALRCDPISGHVSLYWYRQALGQGPEFLTYFNYEAQQDKSGLPNDRFSAERPEGSISTLTIQRTEQRDSAMYRCASSLAAGHLTDTQYFGPGTRLTVL.

The rearrangement links TRBV10-3 to TRBJ1-5, with 8 bases fitting TRBD1. Trimming cost V 0 bases and J 1 base; bases outside gene matches: 2. This CDR3 is built from 16 residues. Germline V gives CDR1 ENHRY, CDR2 SYGVKD. CDR3 in DNA: TGTGCCATCAGTGAGTCGAGACAGGGGAGCAATCAGCCCCAGCATTTT. Its protein is CAISESRQGSNQPQHF.

V is TRBV7-9 and J is TRBJ1-1; 8 bases match TRBD1. With 11 bases clipped from V and 5 bases from J, the junction kept 7 bases outside the gene matches. CDR1 and CDR2 (germline): SEHNR, FQNEAQ (reference sequence). The CDR3 sequence is 12 residues long. In DNA, the CDR3 is TGTGCCGTAGGACAGGGTGAAACTGAAGCTTTCTTT. This translates into CAVGQGETEAFF.

The rearrangement joins TRBV2 to TRBJ2-2; 8 bases fit TRBD2. CDR1 is SNHLY and CDR2 is FYNNEI in the germline V gene. This CDR3 contains 16 residues. J lost 10 bases, V lost 5 bases, and 15 bases had no gene match. The DNA of the CDR3 is TGTGCCAGCAGTATAACGGGACTAGGGACTGTAGAGGAGCTGTTTTTT. Translation gives CASSITGLGTVEELFF.

V and J are TRBV6-5 and TRBJ2-1, with D unclear. The CDR3 consists of 16 residues. V shed 2 bases and J shed 0 bases, with 11 bases lying between them. Germline V gives CDR1 MNHEY, CDR2 SVGAGI. CDR3 sequence (DNA): TGTGCCAGCAGTTACGGGCATTTGAGCTCCTACAATGAGCAGTTCTTC. This gives the protein CASSYGHLSSYNEQFF.

This clone was seen just once. The chain is built from TRBV2 and TRBJ1-6; D call uncertain. Germline loops: CDR1 SNHLY, CDR2 FYNNEI. V was pared by 2 bases and J by 4 bases, with 9 bases between. The CDR3 sequence is 15 residues long. Here the CDR3 reads CASSEFTEYNSPLHF. CDR3 bases: TGTGCCAGCAGTGAATTTACAGAATATAATTCACCCCTCCACTTT.

This clone has just a few counts. The J gene is TRBJ1-4, the V gene TRBV30; no firm D call. Germline CDR1 and CDR2: GTSNPN and SVGIG (reference sequence). CDR3 length equals 11 residues. Trimming took 4 bases from V and 5 from J, leaving 5 bases between them. The CDR3 DNA follows: TGTGCCTGGACGGGAAATGAAAAACTGTTTTTT. It is translated as CAWTGNEKLFF.

The chain couples TRBV6-1 to TRBJ2-1, with D possibly TRBD2 on 5 matching bases. CDR1 and CDR2 from the germline V gene are MNHNS and SASEGT. V shed 7 bases and J shed 4 bases, with 14 bases lying between them. The CDR3 is made up of 14 amino acids. The CDR3, as DNA: TGTGCCAGCAAGGCCGGGGAAATATACAATGAGCAGTTCTTC. Translated, it gives CASKAGEIYNEQFF.

The rearrangement uses TRBV7-9 and TRBJ2-1, with 9 bases aligning to TRBD1. With V trimmed by 5 bases and J by 7 bases, 18 bases remained unmatched. In germline, CDR1 is SEHNR, CDR2 FQNEAQ (reference sequence). The CDR3 contains 18 residues. CDR3 coding DNA: TGTGCCAGCAGCCCACCCTCGCCGGGACAGGGCTATAGAAATGAGCAGTTCTTC. This codes for CASSPPSPGQGYRNEQFF. Variable domain in full (rest from reference TRBV7-9 and TRBJ2-1): DTGVSQNPRHKITKRGQNVTFRCDPISEHNRLYWYRQTLGQGPEFLTYFQNEAQLEKSRLLSDRFSAERPKGSFSTLEIQRTEQGDSAMYLCASSPPSPGQGYRNEQFFGPGTRLTVL.

By its share, this clone is medium-sized (0.01 to 0.1%). The CDR3 sequence is CSVAASGSRPYEQYF. The CDR3 coding sequence is TGCAGCGTTGCGGCTAGCGGGAGTCGCCCCTACGAGCAGTACTTC. V gene TRBV29-1 combines with J gene TRBJ2-7, with 10 bases matching TRBD2. The CDR3 length is 15 residues. In germline, CDR1 is SQVTM, CDR2 ANQGSEA. J lost 2 bases, V lost 4 bases, and 8 bases had no gene match.

This sequence joins TRBV4-3 and TRBJ2-7, with a weak D call TRBD1 (6 bases). Germline CDR1 LGHNA, CDR2 YSLEER. CDR3 length: 15 amino acids. V shed 0 bases and J shed 2 bases, with 11 bases lying between them. CDR3: CASSQDRAGAYEQYF. For the CDR3, the DNA is TGCGCCAGCAGCCAAGATCGGGCAGGGGCCTACGAGCAGTACTTC.

The rearrangement uses TRBV6-5 and TRBJ2-7; 9 bases align to TRBD1. This CDR3 contains 16 residues. Looked up from germline, CDR1 is MNHEY and CDR2 is SVGAGI. Trimming cost V 4 bases and J 2 bases; bases outside gene matches: 9. The chain's CDR3 is CASSFSSGQGPYEQYF. As DNA, the CDR3 is TGTGCCAGCAGTTTTTCTTCCGGACAGGGGCCCTACGAGCAGTACTTC.

This chain connects TRBV19 to TRBJ2-7; the D gene is possibly TRBD2 (6 bases). CDR1 is LNHDA and CDR2 is SQIVND in the germline V gene (reference sequence). This CDR3 contains 14 residues. The V end was cut by 3 bases, the J end by 0 bases, with 9 bases between. The CDR3 DNA sequence: TGTGCCAGTAGTATCGGGAGTAGCTCCTACGAGCAGTACTTC. Translated, it gives CASSIGSSSYEQYF.

This chain connects TRBV2 to TRBJ2-1; possibly TRBD1 for D (6 bases). Germline V lookup: CDR1 SNHLY, CDR2 FYNNEI. The CDR3 extends over 13 amino acids. Trimming shortened V by 1 base and J by 8 bases, and 9 bases separated the two germline ends. The CDR3 nucleotides are TGTGCCAGCAGTGAAGAGGGGACACATGAGCAGTTCTTC. Translated: CASSEEGTHEQFF.

J is TRBJ2-7 and V is TRBV5-1, with D maybe TRBD2 (5 bases). The V end was cut by 4 bases, the J end by 4 bases, with 12 bases between. The length of the CDR3 is 13 residues. CDR1 is SGHRS, CDR2 YFSETQ, per germline. CDR3 loop: CASSVRGNYEQYF. CDR3 coding DNA: TGCGCCAGCAGCGTTAGAGGGAATTACGAGCAGTACTTC. Based on the CDR3 plus reference TRBV5-1 and TRBJ2-7, the full variable domain is KAGVTQTPRYLIKTRGQQVTLSCSPISGHRSVSWYQQTPGQGLQFLFEYFSETQRNKGNFPGRFSGRQFSNSRSEMNVSTLELGDSALYLCASSVRGNYEQYFGPGTRLTVT.

This clone was counted once. This rearrangement joins TRBV6-5 to TRBJ2-7; 14 bases match TRBD2. V lost 6 bases, J lost 7 bases, and 5 bases stayed unmatched. Germline V gives CDR1 MNHEY, CDR2 SVGAGI. The CDR3 has 14 residues. The CDR3 nucleotides read TGTGCCAGCAGCCGGACTAGCGGGAGGCGAGAGCAGTACTTC. Its protein product is CASSRTSGRREQYF.

V is TRBV11-2 and J is TRBJ1-2; D perhaps matches TRBD1 (5 bases). This CDR3 has 14 residues. V was shortened by 0 bases and J by 3 bases, with 8 bases between the two germline ends. In germline, CDR1 is SGHAT, CDR2 FQNNGV. The CDR3 reads CASSLDRAHYGYTF. CDR3 sequence (DNA): TGTGCCAGCAGCTTAGACAGGGCTCACTATGGCTACACCTTC.

This clone occurred once. The CDR3 protein is CAWSGDILDIYEQYF. The CDR3 nucleotides read TGTGCCTGGAGCGGCGACATATTGGATATCTACGAGCAGTACTTC. The gene calls are TRBV30 and TRBJ2-7; D call uncertain. The germline CDR1 and CDR2 sequences are GTSNPN and SVGIG (reference sequence). The CDR3 has 15 residues. The germline V and J ends were trimmed by 3 bases and 3 bases, with 18 bases remaining between them.

Turning to this clone: One end of the junction is discordant with germline, which a read error may explain. The rearrangement links TRBV4-2 to TRBJ2-7, with TRBD1 as a possible D gene (5 bases). CDR1 is LGHNA, CDR2 YNFKEQ, per germline. The CDR3 is 15 amino acids. DNA of the CDR3: TGTGCCAGCAGCCCAGCCGGACATACGAACTACGATCAGTACTTC. Protein: CASSPAGHTNYDQYF.

J is TRBJ2-2 and V is TRBV27; maybe TRBD1 (5 bases). Germline assignment: CDR1 MNHEY and CDR2 SMNVEV (reference sequence). The V end lost 8 bases, the J end lost 7 bases, and 17 bases lay between the germline ends. The CDR3 spans 14 residues. CDR3 amino acids: CASSVSGIHGELFF. In nucleotides, the CDR3 is TGTGCCAGCTCGGTCTCAGGGATCCACGGGGAGCTGTTTTTT.

V is TRBV6-5 and J is TRBJ1-1; 7 bases are a match to TRBD1. The CDR3 is 12 residues long. V shed 6 bases, J shed 6 bases, and the junction held 4 bases outside the gene matches. CDR1 and CDR2 from the germline V gene are MNHEY and SVGAGI. CDR3 region: CASSPGTAEAFF. As DNA, the CDR3 is TGTGCCAGCAGCCCCGGGACAGCTGAAGCTTTCTTT.

This chain uses TRBV10-1 with TRBJ2-4; TRBD2 matches 14 bases. J was trimmed by 0 bases and V by 4 bases; bases with no gene match: 2. The CDR3 spans 17 residues. CDR1 is WNHNN, CDR2 SYGVQD, per germline (reference sequence). In DNA, the CDR3 is TGCGCCAGCAGTGCTGGACTAGCGGGAGGAGCCAAAAACATTCAGTACTTC. Translated: CASSAGLAGGAKNIQYF.

The V gene is TRBV30, the J gene TRBJ1-3; tentative D call: TRBD1 (5 bases). The ends were cut back, 7 bases at V and 7 bases at J, with 14 bases in the middle. The CDR3 runs 12 residues. Germline assignment: CDR1 GTSNPN and CDR2 SVGIG (reference sequence). This CDR3 reads CAFSGTTNTIYF. The DNA of the CDR3 is TGTGCCTTCTCCGGGACTACGAACACCATATATTTT.